The clone carrying this T cell receptor (beta chain) showed up just a few times. Its antigen is unknown. Authors of the study amplified TCR beta CDR3 regions from RNA transcripts. In the first-round RT-PCR of the TCR CDR3, the HTBI primer set was used. TCRdb used MiXCR to reprocess the multiplex PCR reads, holding one entry per CDR3 protein. In the table there are 450,000 to 600,000 distinct CDR3 sequences, 20% of which are singletons. The entry originates in a study of T cells in Graves' hyperthyroidism and ophthalmopathy. Under 3 months was the duration of disease in ophthalmopathy patients, who also had a Clinical Activity Score of at least 3 and a NOSPECS grade of at least 4. The V and J ends lost 3 bases and 7 bases respectively, with 12 bases between them. The CDR3 has 13 amino acids. Germline CDR1 and CDR2: DFQATT and SNEGSKA (reference sequence). Study results and caveats: Progression to ophthalmopathy was predicted a median of approximately 6.4 months early.

This clonotype was obtained from a man aged 40-49 years with Graves' ophthalmopathy. The chain couples TRBV20-1 to TRBJ1-4; possibly TRBD1 for D (6 bases). Sequencing used blood. The CDR3 spells CSASSGGGEKLFF. The CDR3 DNA follows: TGCAGTGCTAGCAGCGGAGGGGGTGAAAAACTGTTTTTT.